This T cell receptor beta chain was identified during a study of PD-1 blockade in mismatch repair-deficient tumors (TCRdb year 2017). Regarding the research as a whole: Between late 2013 and 2016, the trial enrolled about 78 consecutive patients with roughly twelve types of mismatch repair-deficient cancer, all of whom had received prior treatment and were progressing. Deep sequencing of TCR CDR3 regions was used to track tumor-associated T cell clones in peripheral blood of patients responding to PD-1 blockade.

On this clone: The antigen it recognizes is unknown. No base qualities exist here, and no much larger clone lies one base off it.

General study outcomes and caveats: Clones residing in the tumor, which were often undetectable in blood before treatment, expanded quickly after pembrolizumab and then contracted, generally before radiologic responses.

V and J are truncated by 5 bases and 2 bases respectively, leaving an intervening sequence of 15 bases. The CDR3 measures 15 amino acids from cysteine to phenylalanine. Only CDR3 DNA remains: 45 bases, in frame from the first base. CDR1 and CDR2, per the germline V gene, are MNHNS and SASEGT. Mismatch repair deficiency in every enrolled patient was established by polymerase chain reaction or immunohistochemistry. Three patients who responded to pembrolizumab therapy underwent TCR sequencing. The phase II trial prospectively evaluated PD-1 blockade with pembrolizumab in advanced mismatch repair-deficient cancers, independent of tissue of origin. Peripheral blood T cell samples were serially collected before and at multiple times after PD-1 blockade was started. Blood sampling time points were reported as weeks after the first dose of pembrolizumab. Library generation was performed with the immunoSEQ multiplex PCR assay. Entries here come from immuneACCESS through TCRdb and include only in-frame sequences with V and J called. Some clones fail to appear in such tables; in the studies checked, an unresolved V gene covers under half of the shortfall, and the cause of the remainder is unknown. Recorded for this sample are 75,000 to 80,000 clones; 70% to 90% of them occurred a single time. Roughly 5.5% of the sample lies in the top ten.

The chain uses TRBV6-1 and TRBJ1-1; the D region possibly corresponds to TRBD1 (5 bases align). Sequencing was performed on peripheral blood, taken 44 weeks after starting pembrolizumab. This clonotype was sampled from an adult with mismatch repair-deficient cancer. The DNA reads TGTGCCAGCAGTCCCCCGGGACGCGGAAACACTGAAGCTTTCTTT. Its product reads: CASSPPGRGNTEAFF.